A single sample is the source of the 27 T cell receptor beta chains below, sequenced in a study of T cells in Graves' hyperthyroidism and ophthalmopathy. Amplification yielded TCR beta CDR3 regions, with RNA transcripts as the source. A set of HTBI primers served as the primers for a first-round RT-PCR of the TCR CDR3. TCRdb reprocessed the multiplex PCR reads via MiXCR and lists one record per CDR3 protein. The sample gives around 600,000 distinct CDR3 sequences, roughly 14% of which show up once; approximately 13% is in the top ten. The specimen was blood. The source is a woman between 50 and 59 years old with Graves' ophthalmopathy.

This clonotype has a count of ten or more. The CDR3 protein is CAWSQSGNTDTQYF. For the CDR3, the DNA is TGTGCCTGGAGTCAGAGCGGGAACACAGATACGCAGTATTTT. The J gene is TRBJ2-3, the V gene TRBV30, with TRBD2 matching over 7 bases. The CDR3 loop spans 14 amino acids. CDR1 and CDR2 (germline): GTSNPN, SVGIG (reference sequence). Losses at the gene ends were 2 bases for V and 2 bases for J; bases not matched to a gene: 4.

The chain employs TRBV15 and TRBJ2-3, with 7 bases that match TRBD1. This CDR3 region has 15 residues. The germline V gene encodes CDR1 LNHNV and CDR2 YYDKDF (reference sequence). J gave up 2 bases and V 2 bases, and 4 bases lay outside the gene matches. The CDR3 reads CATSRPGQPTDTQYF. In nucleotides, the CDR3 is TGTGCCACCAGCAGACCGGGACAGCCCACAGATACGCAGTATTTT.

A few counts support this clonotype. This could be a read error, since a much larger clone is one nucleotide away. V gene TRBV11-2 combines with J gene TRBJ2-3; D call uncertain. CDR1 is SGHAT, CDR2 FQNNGV, per germline. The CDR3 length is 11 residues. DNA of the CDR3: TGTGCCGGCAGTCGCCCAGATACGCAGTATTTT. The encoded protein is CAGSRPDTQYF.

In its sample, this clonotype was seen a few times. The gene calls are TRBV7-2 and TRBJ1-2, with a tentative D call TRBD1 (5 bases). The CDR3 sequence is 14 residues long. V lost 5 bases to trimming and J lost 0 bases, with 10 bases between them. Germline V gene data show CDR1 as SGHTA and CDR2 as FQGNSA. As DNA, the CDR3 is TGTGCCAGCAGCCAGGGACTTACTAACTATGGCTACACCTTC. This codes for CASSQGLTNYGYTF.

As for this clonotype: One end of the junction is discordant with germline, which a read error may explain. The chain has TRBV12-3 or TRBV12-4 and TRBJ2-1; the D gene could be TRBD1 or TRBD2 (6 bases each). The CDR3 has 15 amino acids. CDR3 DNA sequence: TGTGCCAGCCGTTTAGTGGGGGGCGCGAGGAATGAGCAGTTCTTC. It is translated as CASRLVGGARNEQFF.

This clonotype was counted between two and nine times. The rearrangement uses TRBV18 and TRBJ2-2; D possibly uses TRBD1 or TRBD2 (5 bases each). V lost 1 base, J lost 4 bases, and 10 bases lay in between. CDR1 is KGHSH, CDR2 LQKENI, per germline. The length of the CDR3 is 15 residues. The DNA for the CDR3 is TGTGCCAGCTCACCACTGGGGGAAGGCACCGGGGAGCTGTTTTTT. This encodes CASSPLGEGTGELFF.

The table lists this clonotype with many counts. The V call is TRBV12-3 or TRBV12-4, the J call TRBJ2-2; the match to TRBD2 covers 13 bases. This CDR3 has 16 amino acids. V gave up 10 bases and J gave up 3 bases; unmatched junction bases: 8. The CDR3 DNA sequence: TGTGCCACCGGGACTAGCGGGACTACATACACCGGGGAGCTGTTTTTT. Translation gives CATGTSGTTYTGELFF.

This clonotype was seen repeatedly, ten times or more. The chain combines TRBV20-1 with TRBJ2-7; 8 nucleotides agree with TRBD1. This CDR3 is built from 14 residues. Trimming took 3 bases from V and 2 from J; bases not matched to a gene: 6. Germline loops: CDR1 DFQATT, CDR2 SNEGSKA (reference sequence). The CDR3 region has the DNA TGCAGTGCTAGTGGGCAGGGGGCCCCCTACGAGCAGTACTTC. Translating gives CSASGQGAPYEQYF.

The table lists this clonotype with a few counts. The V gene is TRBV28, the J gene TRBJ1-2, with 7 bases matching TRBD1. The CDR3 is made up of 16 amino acids. After removal of 4 bases from V and 6 bases from J, the junction contained 14 bases not matched to a gene. In germline, CDR1 is MDHEN, CDR2 SYDVKM. Here the CDR3 reads CASSSTNRGPPNGYTF. The CDR3 DNA reads as TGTGCCAGCAGTTCAACAAACAGGGGACCGCCAAATGGCTACACCTTC.

The V gene is TRBV7-2, the J gene TRBJ2-2; 8 bases are shared with TRBD1. Germline CDR1 is SGHTA and CDR2 is FQGNSA. The ends lost 0 bases at V and 6 bases at J; junction bases unmatched: 3. CDR3 size: 15 residues. CDR3 sequence: CASSLAGTGAGELFF. CDR3 bases: TGTGCCAGCAGCTTAGCCGGGACAGGCGCCGGGGAGCTGTTTTTT. Full variable domain (missing parts from reference TRBV7-2 and TRBJ2-2): GAGVSQSPSNKVTEKGKDVELRCDPISGHTALYWYRQSLGQGLEFLIYFQGNSAPDKSGLPSDRFSAERTGGSVSTLTIQRTQQEDSAVYLCASSLAGTGAGELFFGEGSRLTVL.

In this sample, this clonotype turned up many times. V gene TRBV2 combines with J gene TRBJ2-5, with D perhaps matching TRBD1 (6 bases). This CDR3 spans 15 amino acids. Germline CDR1 and CDR2: SNHLY and FYNNEI. Between the trimmed V and J ends, which lost 6 bases and 1 base, there was a span of 15 bases. The CDR3 bases are TGTGCCAGCAGAGAACAGGGAGTTGGCCAAGAGACCCAGTACTTC. The encoded protein is CASREQGVGQETQYF.

This clonotype was observed many times. The chain has TRBV30 and TRBJ2-1; D assignment may be TRBD1 or TRBD2 (6 bases each). The CDR3 contains 17 residues. Germline CDR1 and CDR2: GTSNPN and SVGIG (reference sequence). V lost 5 bases to trimming and J lost 6 bases, with 26 bases between them. The CDR3 reads CAWDYNPTSGGRNEQFF. DNA of the CDR3: TGTGCCTGGGACTACAATCCGACTAGTGGGGGCCGCAATGAGCAGTTCTTC.

This clonotype was picked up a small number of times. The gene calls are TRBV6-1 and TRBJ2-3; no definite D call. From germline, CDR1 is MNHNS and CDR2 SASEGT. V lost 7 bases, J lost 1 base, and 6 bases lay in between. CDR3 size: 12 residues. The CDR3 here is CASTTGTDTQYF. The DNA of the CDR3 is TGTGCCAGCACCACAGGCACAGATACGCAGTATTTT.

The chain links TRBV9 to TRBJ2-6; 10 nucleotides agree with TRBD2. The V and J ends lost 0 bases and 1 base, in that order; junction bases with no gene match: 4. The CDR3 consists of 18 residues. CDR1 SGDLS and CDR2 YYNGEE come from the germline V gene. CDR3 nucleotides: TGTGCCAGCAGCGTAGCAATTAGCGGGAGGTCTGGGGCCAACGTCCTGACTTTC. It translates to CASSVAISGRSGANVLTF.

This chain joins TRBV4-3 and TRBJ1-2; 8 bases match TRBD1. Germline CDR1 is LGHNA and CDR2 is YSLEER. The CDR3 spans 15 residues. V gave up 0 bases and J gave up 4 bases; unmatched junction bases: 4. The CDR3 bases are TGCGCCAGCAGCCAAGAAGCAGGGGGCAGCTATGGCTACACCTTC. Its protein product is CASSQEAGGSYGYTF.

This clonotype was seen only a few times. The V and J genes are TRBV3-1 and TRBJ2-7, with 13 bases lining up with TRBD2. V trimming: 3 bases; J trimming: 7 bases; junction bases outside the gene matches: 6. The CDR3 has 15 residues. Looked up from germline, CDR1 is LGHDT and CDR2 is YNNKEL (reference sequence). CDR3 region: CASSHGLAGESEQYF. The CDR3 DNA reads as TGTGCCAGCAGCCACGGACTAGCGGGAGAGTCTGAGCAGTACTTC.

At least ten counts were recorded for this clonotype. The chain links TRBV5-1 to TRBJ2-1; D is unresolved. The CDR3 loop spans 14 amino acids. CDR1 is SGHRS and CDR2 is YFSETQ in the germline V gene. Trimming stripped 0 bases from V and 4 bases from J, with 8 bases between. CDR3 sequence: CASSLGDIYNEQFF. CDR3 nucleotide sequence: TGCGCCAGCAGCTTGGGAGACATTTACAATGAGCAGTTCTTC. Drawing the rest from reference TRBV5-1 and TRBJ2-1, the complete variable domain is KAGVTQTPRYLIKTRGQQVTLSCSPISGHRSVSWYQQTPGQGLQFLFEYFSETQRNKGNFPGRFSGRQFSNSRSEMNVSTLELGDSALYLCASSLGDIYNEQFFGPGTRLTVL.

In its sample, this clonotype was seen a few times. This chain links TRBV3-1 with TRBJ2-1, with 11 bases aligning to TRBD1. Germline CDR1 reads LGHDT; CDR2 reads YNNKEL (reference sequence). The V segment lost 4 bases and the J segment 7 bases; nucleotides outside the gene matches: 6. The length of the CDR3 is 15 residues. CDR3 amino acids: CASSPGQGAANEQFF. CDR3 in DNA: TGTGCCAGCAGCCCAGGACAGGGGGCTGCAAATGAGCAGTTCTTC.

This clonotype was seen at least ten times. The genes are TRBV19 and TRBJ2-7, with 11 bases identical to TRBD2. This CDR3 region has 14 residues. V shed 3 bases, J shed 6 bases, and the junction held 4 bases outside the gene matches. Germline values: CDR1 LNHDA, CDR2 SQIVND (reference sequence). The CDR3 DNA sequence: TGTGCCAGTAGTATTAGCGGGAGGGTCTCCGAGCAGTACTTC. As protein: CASSISGRVSEQYF.

The chain is built from TRBV4-2 and TRBJ2-1; 9 positions agree with TRBD2. V lost 1 base and J lost 6; bases outside the gene matches: 10. Germline values: CDR1 LGHNA, CDR2 YNFKEQ. This CDR3 is 17 amino acids long. CDR3 sequence reads: CASSQVVAGEKGNEQFF. CDR3 DNA: TGTGCCAGCAGCCAAGTGGTAGCGGGAGAAAAAGGCAATGAGCAGTTCTTC.

This clonotype was found a few times. The gene calls are TRBV7-3 and TRBJ2-2; D possibly corresponds to TRBD2 (6 bases). V lost 6 bases to trimming and J lost 2 bases, with 10 bases between them. Germline CDR1 reads SGHTA; CDR2 reads FQGTGA. The CDR3 has 14 residues. The CDR3 coding sequence is TGTGCCAGCAGGCAACTAGCTAACACCGGGGAGCTGTTTTTT. Protein sequence: CASRQLANTGELFF.

The table lists this clonotype with a few counts. The chain uses TRBV13 and TRBJ2-2; the match to TRBD1 covers 7 bases. CDR1 and CDR2 from the germline V gene are PRHDT and FYEKMQ (reference sequence). With 5 bases clipped from V and 7 bases from J, the junction kept 7 bases outside the gene matches. The CDR3 consists of 14 residues. CDR3: CASSPTGQGGELFF. The CDR3 DNA is TGTGCCAGCAGCCCGACAGGGCAGGGCGGGGAGCTGTTTTTT.

This clonotype was found a few times. The chain carries TRBV7-9 and TRBJ2-7, with TRBD1 identical over 7 bases. The CDR3 extends over 14 amino acids. The junction had 7 bases not matched to a gene; V was cut back by 4 bases and J by 4 bases. Germline CDR1 SEHNR, CDR2 FQNEAQ (reference sequence). The CDR3 coding sequence is TGTGCCAGCAGCTCCAGGGGGAGAGGATACGAGCAGTACTTC. It encodes CASSSRGRGYEQYF.

This clonotype showed up many times. The V call is TRBV20-1, the J call TRBJ1-4; the D is unclear. Looked up from germline, CDR1 is DFQATT and CDR2 is SNEGSKA (reference sequence). The CDR3 has 13 residues. Trimming removed 4 bases at V and 8 bases at J, with 14 bases between. The CDR3 loop reads CSANEGPLEKLFF. In nucleotides, the CDR3 is TGCAGTGCTAACGAGGGTCCATTAGAAAAACTGTTTTTT.

This clonotype has a count of ten or more. The V gene is TRBV7-2, the J gene TRBJ2-5; no reliable D call. The V gene lost 2 bases and the J gene lost 0 bases, with 16 bases spanning the gap. Germline V gene lookup returns CDR1 SGHTA and CDR2 FQGNSA. This CDR3 region has 17 residues. CDR3 loop: CASSLKLRLTDQETQYF. DNA of the CDR3: TGTGCCAGCAGCTTAAAGCTAAGGCTGACCGACCAAGAGACCCAGTACTTC.

A few counts support this clonotype. The chain couples TRBV6-2 or TRBV6-3 to TRBJ2-2; TRBD1 matches 9 bases. This CDR3 has 17 residues. The germline V gene has CDR1 MNHEY and CDR2 SVGEGT. V was pared by 0 bases and J by 1 base, with 3 bases of the junction left unmatched. As DNA, the CDR3 is TGTGCCAGCAGTTACTCCCCGGGACAGGGGAACACCGGGGAGCTGTTTTTT. Translation: CASSYSPGQGNTGELFF.

This clonotype was counted many times. The V call is TRBV7-9, the J call TRBJ2-7, with D possibly being TRBD1 (5 bases). CDR3 length equals 13 residues. Germline CDR1 SEHNR, CDR2 FQNEAQ (reference sequence). Trimming left V 5 bases short and J 2 bases short, with 10 bases between. This chain's CDR3 is CASSPQVTYEQYF. In nucleotides, the CDR3 is TGTGCCAGCAGCCCACAGGTCACCTACGAGCAGTACTTC.